These 22 T cell receptor beta chains were all obtained from the same sample, sequenced in a study of CD8 T cells in Susac syndrome (dated by TCRdb to the late 2010s). The library was obtained by the immunoSEQ multiplex PCR assay. RNA was extracted with the RNeasy kit and roughly 0.45 to 1 ug was reverse transcribed using random hexamers. TCRdb reanalyzed the raw reads on its own, using fastp at Q25 for trimming and MiXCR for clone calling, and kept in-frame beta chains. Rows with one shared CDR3 protein collapse into an entry with the most common genes and DNA. In this sample the table shows some 130,000 distinct CDR3 sequences, 90% to 95% of which occur a single time. Of the sample, more than 0.1% is held by the ten largest clones. The sequenced material came from CD4+ T cells from PBMCs. The origin of the receptors is a human donor in good health.

This chain joins TRBV6-1 and TRBJ2-7, with TRBD1 as a possible D gene (6 bases). The CDR3 runs 16 residues. Trimming took 8 bases from V and 4 from J, leaving 24 bases between them. The germline CDR1 and CDR2 sequences are MNHNS and SASEGT. The CDR3 DNA sequence: TGTGCCAGCCTACCCTCAGGGGTACAGGTGTCATACGAGCAGTACTTC. It is translated as CASLPSGVQVSYEQYF.

Concerning this clonotype itself: One end of the junction is discordant with germline, which a read error may explain. The gene calls are TRBV2 and TRBJ2-7; 8 bases are shared with TRBD2. The CDR3 runs to 12 residues. The germline V gene has CDR1 SNHLY and CDR2 FYNNEI. The CDR3 DNA reads as TGTGCCACCCGCCGGGGGGGTTACGAGCAGTATTTC. This gives the protein CATRRGGYEQYF.

This rearrangement joins TRBV7-9 to TRBJ1-2, with 10 positions matching TRBD1. Germline lookup yields CDR1 SEHNR and CDR2 FQNEAQ (reference sequence). The ends lost 4 bases at V and 6 bases at J; junction bases unmatched: 8. The CDR3 length is 15 residues. The CDR3: CASSSRQGALNGYTF. The CDR3 DNA sequence: TGTGCCAGCAGCTCAAGACAGGGGGCGCTTAATGGCTACACCTTC.

The genes are TRBV20-1 and TRBJ1-1; D unclear. The V end lost 6 bases, the J end lost 1 base, and 6 bases lay between the germline ends. Germline CDR1 and CDR2: DFQATT and SNEGSKA (reference sequence). This CDR3 has 11 amino acids. CDR3 amino acids: CSALRNTEAFF. DNA of the CDR3: TGCAGTGCGCTGAGGAACACTGAAGCTTTCTTT.

This chain uses TRBV18 with TRBJ1-2, with TRBD1 matching 10 bases. The germline CDR1 and CDR2 sequences are KGHSH and LQKENI. Germline trimming cut 3 bases from V and 6 bases from J; bases unmatched to any gene: 10. The CDR3 contains 16 residues. The CDR3 loop is CASSPPVGTGEDGYTF. The CDR3 bases are TGTGCCAGCTCACCTCCGGTGGGGACAGGGGAAGATGGCTACACCTTC.

This chain connects TRBV20-1 to TRBJ2-5; D might be TRBD1 (5 bases). The CDR3 has 14 amino acids. Germline CDR1 reads DFQATT; CDR2 reads SNEGSKA (reference sequence). V lost 4 bases, J lost 0 bases, and 12 bases lay in between. CDR3 nucleotides: TGCAGTGCTACCCCCCCAGGGTACCAAGAGACCCAGTACTTC. Its protein product is CSATPPGYQETQYF.

This chain links TRBV29-1 with TRBJ1-2; possibly TRBD1 for D (5 bases). Trimming removed 5 bases at V and 4 bases at J, with 20 bases between. Germline V gene data show CDR1 as SQVTM and CDR2 as ANQGSEA. The CDR3 contains 15 residues. CDR3 protein: CSVMGRSGSTYGYTF. DNA of the CDR3: TGCAGCGTTATGGGGCGCTCGGGAAGTACCTATGGCTACACCTTC.

This clonotype was found once. The chain links TRBV5-1 to TRBJ1-1; D is ambiguous. The CDR3 has 13 amino acids. V lost 4 bases and J 0 bases, leaving 7 bases between the germline ends. Germline lookup yields CDR1 SGHRS and CDR2 YFSETQ. CDR3 nucleotides: TGCGCCAGCAGCCCAGACGTGAACACTGAAGCTTTCTTT. This encodes CASSPDVNTEAFF.

The V call is TRBV7-2, the J call TRBJ2-3; the D gene is possibly TRBD1 (6 bases). Germline assignment: CDR1 SGHTA and CDR2 FQGNSA. The CDR3 is 15 amino acids. V was pared by 5 bases and J by 3 bases, with 15 bases between. CDR3 region: CASSVQGGWTDTQYF. The CDR3 DNA sequence: TGTGCCAGCAGCGTACAGGGTGGATGGACAGATACGCAGTATTTT.

The chain uses TRBV3-1 and TRBJ2-5; 9 bases are a match to TRBD2. V shed 1 base and J 4 bases; nucleotides not matched to a gene: 7. The CDR3 loop spans 16 amino acids. CDR1 is LGHDT, CDR2 YNNKEL, per germline (reference sequence). The CDR3 protein is CASSQGELAGGETQYF. The CDR3 nucleotides are TGTGCCAGCAGCCAAGGGGAACTAGCGGGTGGAGAGACCCAGTACTTC.

This clonotype occurred once. The rearrangement uses TRBV12-3 or TRBV12-4 and TRBJ2-6, with a tentative D call TRBD2 (5 bases). The germline V and J ends were trimmed by 8 bases and 2 bases, with 7 bases remaining between them. The CDR3 runs to 13 residues. CDR3: CASRLPGANVLTF. DNA for the CDR3: TGTGCCAGCCGACTACCTGGGGCCAACGTCCTGACTTTC.

This chain connects TRBV5-1 to TRBJ2-1, with a tentative D call TRBD2 (6 bases). This CDR3 comprises 16 residues. Trimming removed 5 bases from V and 2 bases from J, with 17 bases in between. From germline, CDR1 is SGHRS and CDR2 YFSETQ. The chain's CDR3 is CASSYSLEGTYNEQFF. In nucleotides, the CDR3 is TGCGCCAGCAGTTATAGTTTGGAGGGGACCTACAATGAGCAGTTCTTC.

The rearrangement uses TRBV29-1 and TRBJ2-1, with no clear D. CDR1 is SQVTM and CDR2 is ANQGSEA in the germline V gene. V was clipped by 5 bases and J by 1 base, with 6 bases between them. CDR3 size: 12 residues. CDR3: CSVKGSYNEQFF. The CDR3 DNA is TGCAGCGTTAAAGGGTCCTACAATGAGCAGTTCTTC.

CDR3 in amino acids: CASSLPGLGTQETQYF. The CDR3 bases are TGTGCCAGCAGCCTTCCGGGACTAGGAACACAAGAGACCCAGTACTTC. The chain carries TRBV5-6 and TRBJ2-5, with 8 bases fitting TRBD2. The germline V gene encodes CDR1 SGHDT and CDR2 YYEEEE. V shed 4 bases and J 2 bases; nucleotides not matched to a gene: 10. There are 16 residues in the CDR3.

This clonotype was seen only once. The chain joins TRBV20-1 to TRBJ1-4; no clear D gene. Trimming took off 5 bases at V and 8 bases at J, with 12 bases between the two ends. CDR1 is DFQATT and CDR2 is SNEGSKA in the germline V gene (reference sequence). This CDR3 region has 12 residues. The CDR3 region has the DNA TGCAGTGCTCGAGCAGGAGGGGAAAAACTGTTTTTT. This sequence encodes CSARAGGEKLFF.

The J gene is TRBJ1-2, the V gene TRBV3-1, with D uncertain. Trimming removed 2 bases at V and 4 bases at J, with 8 bases between. Per the germline V gene, CDR1 is LGHDT and CDR2 is YNNKEL (reference sequence). CDR3 length equals 13 residues. The CDR3 loop reads CASSQLEGYGYTF. The CDR3 coding sequence is TGTGCCAGCAGCCAACTAGAAGGCTATGGCTACACCTTC. The full variable domain, its missing parts supplied by reference TRBV3-1 and TRBJ1-2, is DTAVSQTPKYLVTQMGNDKSIKCEQNLGHDTMYWYKQDSKKFLKIMFSYNNKELIINETVPNRFSPKSPDKAHLNLHINSLELGDSAVYFCASSQLEGYGYTFGSGTRLTVV.

J is TRBJ2-7 and V is TRBV7-2; no clear D gene. The CDR3 sequence is 13 residues long. Trimming stripped 2 bases from V and 0 bases from J, with 5 bases between. CDR1 SGHTA and CDR2 FQGNSA come from the germline V gene. The CDR3: CASSLQNSYEQYF. The CDR3 nucleotides read TGTGCCAGCAGCTTACAAAACTCCTACGAGCAGTACTTC.

Here the CDR3 reads CSVYDGNQPQHF. In DNA, the CDR3 is TGCAGCGTTTATGATGGGAATCAGCCCCAGCATTTT. V is TRBV29-1 and J is TRBJ1-5; no definite D call. CDR3 length: 12 amino acids. Trimming pared 5 bases from V and 4 bases from J, leaving 9 bases between. The germline gives CDR1 SQVTM, CDR2 ANQGSEA.

V and J are TRBV28 and TRBJ2-7; D call uncertain. In germline, CDR1 is MDHEN, CDR2 SYDVKM. This CDR3 spans 14 amino acids. V dropped 11 bases and J dropped 3 bases, with 20 bases sitting between them. In nucleotides, the CDR3 is TGTGCCGTCCGCGCCGCGGAGCCCTACTACGAGCAGTACTTC. This sequence encodes CAVRAAEPYYEQYF.

The gene calls are TRBV30 and TRBJ1-1; D perhaps matches TRBD1 (5 bases). V was pared by 4 bases and J by 4 bases, with 10 bases between. This CDR3 is 12 amino acids long. The germline V gene has CDR1 GTSNPN and CDR2 SVGIG (reference sequence). Here the CDR3 DNA reads TGTGCCTGGAAGGGGCAGGGCACTGAAGCTTTCTTT. This sequence encodes CAWKGQGTEAFF.

The rearrangement uses TRBV5-4 and TRBJ2-7; 10 bases line up with TRBD2. The germline gives CDR1 SGHNT, CDR2 YYREEE (reference sequence). Losses at the gene ends were 2 bases for V and 2 bases for J; bases not matched to a gene: 4. CDR3 length equals 15 residues. CDR3 amino acids: CASSLAAGGPYEQYF. CDR3 bases: TGTGCCAGCAGCTTAGCAGCGGGAGGGCCCTACGAGCAGTACTTC.

This chain connects TRBV11-2 to TRBJ2-5; possibly TRBD1 for D (6 bases). The V gene's germline CDR1 is SGHAT and CDR2 FQNNGV. This CDR3 is built from 13 residues. V lost 4 bases and J lost 5, with 11 bases in between. The CDR3 here is CASSSGHRETQYF. For the CDR3, the DNA is TGTGCCAGCAGCTCGGGACATAGGGAGACCCAGTACTTC.